This is a list of T cell receptor beta chains from one sample in a study of T-cell memory formation after mild COVID-19. MiXCR, run by TCRdb on the 5' RACE reads, gives a single entry per CDR3 protein. This table holds almost 550,000 distinct CDR3 sequences, just over 20% found once. Specimen: PBMCs or a T cell subset sorted from them (not recorded which). The receptor set was obtained from an adult woman who had mild COVID-19 (a few samples of this study predate the infection). Cell type and time point are not known. Each CDR3 is given with its conserved first and last residue. D genes are given only for firm matches. Not all rows give a size; the values are once, few, many and, for expanded clones, a class.

DNA	CDR3	size	V	J	D
TGTGCCAGCAGCGTAGATCCCGGACAGGGATGGGAGAGCACTGAAGCTTTCTTT	CASSVDPGQGWESTEAFF	-	TRBV9	TRBJ1-1	TRBD1
TGCGCCAGCAAATCGGAAGGGGGCTATGGCTACACCTTC	CASKSEGGYGYTF	-	TRBV5-1	TRBJ1-2	-
TGTGCCAGCAGCTTAGCTGTAGGGAGAACAGATACGCAGTATTTT	CASSLAVGRTDTQYF	few	TRBV7-2	TRBJ2-3	-
TGTGCCAGCAGTTTTCGTTGGGAGTATGGCTACACCTTC	CASSFRWEYGYTF	few	TRBV27	TRBJ1-2	-
TGTGCCAGCAGTCAACCGGGACTAGCGGGGGGGCCGGGGAATGAGCAGTTCTTC	CASSQPGLAGGPGNEQFF	few	TRBV6-5	TRBJ2-1	TRBD2
TGTGCCAGCTCACCACCGGACAGGGCCCATGAGCAGTTCTTC	CASSPPDRAHEQFF	-	TRBV18	TRBJ2-1	TRBD1
TGTGCCAGCAGCTTAGCGCAATTGGGGGACCCAACTCACTATGGCTACACCTTC	CASSLAQLGDPTHYGYTF	-	TRBV7-8	TRBJ1-2	-
TGCAGTGCTAGAAAGACAATCCGGGAGACCCAGTACTTC	CSARKTIRETQYF	-	TRBV20-1	TRBJ2-5	-
TGTGCCAGCAGCGTCGGACGTGCGGAGACCCAGTACTTC	CASSVGRAETQYF	few	TRBV7-2	TRBJ2-5	-
TGTGCCAGCAGTCCCCTAGCGAGTTCTCGGCTATTTTTT	CASSPLASSRLFF	-	TRBV12-3/TRBV12-4	TRBJ1-3	-
TGCAGCGCAGATTGGACTCCAACGTTACTGACCCCGCTAGAGACCCAGTACTTC	CSADWTPTLLTPLETQYF	few	TRBV29-1	TRBJ2-5	-
TGCAGTGCTAGTAAGGGGACAGCTTCCTACGAGCAGTACTTC	CSASKGTASYEQYF	-	TRBV20-1	TRBJ2-7	TRBD1
TGTGCCAGCAGTGTAAGCGGGGGCCCGAACACCGGGGAGCTGTTTTTT	CASSVSGGPNTGELFF	few	TRBV2	TRBJ2-2	TRBD2
TGTGCCAGCAGCCCCGGGCAGGGCTTCATAAATAATTCACCCCTCCACTTT	CASSPGQGFINNSPLHF	-	TRBV7-8	TRBJ1-6	-
TGTGCCAGCAGCCAAGGTATTACAGGGAACACTGAAGCTTTCTTT	CASSQGITGNTEAFF	-	TRBV4-2	TRBJ1-1	-
TGTGCCAGCAGCCACCAGGGGAACCGTGAGCAGTTCTTC	CASSHQGNREQFF	once	TRBV5-6	TRBJ2-1	-
TGCGCCAGCAGTGAGTACGGACTAGCGGGTAGCACAGATACGCAGTATTTT	CASSEYGLAGSTDTQYF	-	TRBV10-2	TRBJ2-3	TRBD2
TGCAGCGCCTTCGACGGCTCCTACGAGCAGTACTTC	CSAFDGSYEQYF	-	TRBV29-1	TRBJ2-7	-
TGTGCCACCAGCATCAACAGGGCAACTAATGAAAAACTGTTTTTT	CATSINRATNEKLFF	-	TRBV15	TRBJ1-4	-
TGCGCCAGCAGCCAAGATACTAATGTGCGGGGGGAGCAGTACTTC	CASSQDTNVRGEQYF	few	TRBV4-1	TRBJ2-7	TRBD2
TGTGCCAGCACTTTCGGGGGCCCCAACTACTACAATGAGCAGTTCTTC	CASTFGGPNYYNEQFF	few	TRBV27	TRBJ2-1	-
TGCGCCAGCAGCCCTATCCCTCCGACTAGCGGAAACACCGGGGAGCTGTTTTTT	CASSPIPPTSGNTGELFF	-	TRBV5-1	TRBJ2-2	TRBD2
TGCGCCAGCAGCTACTTCGGGACAGGGAACTACACCTTC	CASSYFGTGNYTF	many	TRBV5-1	TRBJ1-2	TRBD1
TGTGCCACCAGTGATTGGACAGGCCAAGAGACCCAGTACTTC	CATSDWTGQETQYF	few	TRBV24-1	TRBJ2-5	TRBD1
TGCGCCAGCGGCGGGACAGGACCAGGCGAGCAGTACTTC	CASGGTGPGEQYF	few	TRBV5-1	TRBJ2-7	TRBD1
TGTGCCAGCAGCCAAGTTCAGGGTTCCAATACGCAGTATTTT	CASSQVQGSNTQYF	few	TRBV3-1	TRBJ2-3	-
TGTGCCAGCAGTTCTACGACAGGTAGGGGCACTGAAGCTTTCTTT	CASSSTTGRGTEAFF	-	TRBV12-3/TRBV12-4	TRBJ1-1	-
TGTGCCAGCAGCTTGGGAGTCTGGGCCCTTGACGACGAGCAGTACTTC	CASSLGVWALDDEQYF	-	TRBV5-5	TRBJ2-7	-
TGTGCTAGTGGTTTGGTAAGGGAGCAGTTCTTC	CASGLVREQFF	few	TRBV12-5	TRBJ2-1	-
TGTGCCAGCAGCGCGAGATTAGAGATGTCTGGAAACACCATATATTTT	CASSARLEMSGNTIYF	few	TRBV9	TRBJ1-3	-
TGTGCCAGCAGCCAAGACACGGGTTACCCAATCCAGACCCAGTACTTC	CASSQDTGYPIQTQYF	few	TRBV14	TRBJ2-5	-
TGTGCCAGCAGCTCCGGGGACAGGGAGAATGAGCAGTTCTTC	CASSSGDRENEQFF	few	TRBV7-6	TRBJ2-1	TRBD1
TGTGCCAGCAGTTTATCGAGGCAGGCATTGTGGGGACAGGGCCCGTACTTC	CASSLSRQALWGQGPYF	-	TRBV12-3/TRBV12-4	TRBJ2-4	TRBD1
TGTGCCAGCAGCTTGGAGGGGAGTGGGACTGAAGCTTTCTTT	CASSLEGSGTEAFF	-	TRBV5-6	TRBJ1-1	-
TGTGCCACTGGACTTCTCAATGAGCAGTTCTTC	CATGLLNEQFF	few	TRBV24-1	TRBJ2-1	-
TGTGCCAGCAGCCGGCCAACAGGGACCTCTTTCTTCTTC	CASSRPTGTSFFF	few	TRBV7-6	TRBJ2-7	-
TGTGCCAGCAGCCAAGAAGAAAACGAGCAGTACTTC	CASSQEENEQYF	few	TRBV3-1	TRBJ2-7	-
TGTGCCAGCAGCCCGGTCGTTAGCAGCAACTATGGCTACACCTTC	CASSPVVSSNYGYTF	-	TRBV4-2	TRBJ1-2	-
TGCGCCAGCAGCCAAGATCTCGGGGCAGGGAACACTGAAGCTTTCTTT	CASSQDLGAGNTEAFF	-	TRBV4-3	TRBJ1-1	-
TGTGCCAGCAGCCTAGGCGGCATAGGCCTTGGCAATGAGCAGTTCTTC	CASSLGGIGLGNEQFF	few	TRBV7-6	TRBJ2-1	-
TGTGCCAGCAGCTTAGATACTAGCCCCGGGACCCAGTACTTC	CASSLDTSPGTQYF	few	TRBV7-2	TRBJ2-5	-
TGCAGCGCACGCCGGGACAGGGGGACTGAAGCTTTCTTT	CSARRDRGTEAFF	-	TRBV29-1	TRBJ1-1	TRBD1